This TCR beta chain was documented in a study of T-cell memory formation after mild COVID-19. About the study: Among the donors, TCR clusters were largely specific to each donor.

Whole-study findings and limits: Later expanders leaned CD4+, whereas clones that contracted between day 15 and 85 were balanced CD4/CD8.

As to this clonotype: The antigen is unknown.

The CDR3 runs to 17 residues. Trimming cost V 5 bases and J 4 bases; bases outside gene matches: 10. From germline, CDR1 is SGHTA and CDR2 FQGNSA. 5'RACE with constant-segment primers yielded barcoded, UMI-tagged TCR alpha and TCR beta cDNA libraries. One entry per CDR3 protein, called by TCRdb with MiXCR from the 5' RACE reads. The profile shows about 470,000 distinct CDR3 sequences, 15% to 20% of them singletons. Sequenced: PBMCs or a T cell subset sorted from them (not recorded which). The chain links TRBV7-2 to TRBJ2-5, with 13 bases fitting TRBD2. This TCR was recovered from an adult woman who had mild COVID-19 (a few samples of this study predate the infection). Cell type and time point are not known. The DNA for the CDR3 is TGTGCCAGCAGCCCGACTAGCGGGGGGTCGAGGGTAGAGACCCAGTACTTC. It yields the protein CASSPTSGGSRVETQYF.